The 9 T cell receptor beta chains presented below share a single source sample, sequenced in a study of T cells in Graves' hyperthyroidism and ophthalmopathy. RNA transcripts were the template for amplifying TCR beta CDR3 regions. The HTBI primer set served for first-round RT-PCR of the TCR CDR3. Each CDR3 protein gets one entry after TCRdb re-called the multiplex PCR reads with MiXCR. The table shows hundreds of thousands of distinct CDR3 sequences, with approximately 15% occurring only once. The source material was blood. All receptors come from a woman aged 25 to 39 with Graves' hyperthyroidism that later progressed to Graves' ophthalmopathy.

The sample holds many counts of this clonotype. V is TRBV5-1 and J is TRBJ1-2, with a weak D call TRBD1 (6 bases). Germline CDR1 and CDR2: SGHRS and YFSETQ. This CDR3 has 13 residues. V was clipped by 10 bases and J by 7 bases, with 20 bases between them. CDR3 sequence (DNA): TGCGCCGGCCGACAGGCAACCAGCGGTGGCTACACCTTC. Translating it yields CAGRQATSGGYTF.

The chain is built from TRBV6-1 and TRBJ2-1; TRBD2 aligns across 12 bases. CDR1 and CDR2 from the germline V gene are MNHNS and SASEGT. V was clipped by 3 bases and J by 6 bases; unmatched bases: 9. This CDR3 has 17 amino acids. The CDR3 DNA reads TGTGCCAGCAGTGACCTTAGACTAGCGGGGGCCCTCAATGAGCAGTTCTTC. As protein: CASSDLRLAGALNEQFF.

This clonotype was counted many times. This rearrangement joins TRBV11-2 to TRBJ2-1; the match to TRBD2 covers 11 bases. The CDR3 covers 17 residues. V shed 0 bases, J shed 3 bases, and the junction held 4 bases outside the gene matches. Germline CDR1 and CDR2: SGHAT and FQNNGV. The CDR3 nucleotides are TGTGCCAGCAGCTTAGAACTAGCGGGAGCCAACTACAATGAGCAGTTCTTC. Translating gives CASSLELAGANYNEQFF.

V and J are TRBV7-9 and TRBJ1-1, with 8 bases matching TRBD1. This CDR3 spans 14 amino acids. The trim removed 4 bases at V and 4 bases at J, leaving 5 bases unmatched. Germline V lookup: CDR1 SEHNR, CDR2 FQNEAQ (reference sequence). CDR3 DNA sequence: TGTGCCAGCAGCTACGGACAGGGAGTCACTGAAGCTTTCTTT. The encoded protein is CASSYGQGVTEAFF.

At least ten counts were recorded for this clonotype. The gene calls are TRBV6-2 or TRBV6-3 and TRBJ2-7; D remains unclear. Germline CDR1 MNHEY, CDR2 SVGEGT. V gave up 6 bases and J gave up 2 bases, with 20 bases separating them. The CDR3 loop spans 16 amino acids. CDR3 DNA: TGTGCCAGCAGACGGATTGGCTCCGTGAACCCCTACGAGCAGTACTTC. Translation: CASRRIGSVNPYEQYF.

V usage is TRBV27 and J usage is TRBJ2-7, with 10 bases matching TRBD2. The length of the CDR3 is 15 residues. CDR1 and CDR2 (germline): MNHEY, SMNVEV (reference sequence). V was clipped by 2 bases and J by 4 bases; unmatched bases: 5. CDR3 in amino acids: CASSLEERGGYEQYF. DNA for the CDR3: TGTGCCAGCAGTTTAGAGGAGCGGGGGGGGTACGAGCAGTACTTC.

This clonotype was picked up many times. The chain's CDR3 is CASSLHPSLNTGELFF. DNA of the CDR3: TGTGCCAGCAGCTTACATCCTAGCTTAAACACCGGGGAGCTGTTTTTT. The rearrangement uses TRBV7-9 and TRBJ2-2, with D possibly being TRBD2 (5 bases). The V gene's germline CDR1 is SEHNR and CDR2 FQNEAQ (reference sequence). Deletions cut 2 bases from V and 2 bases from J, with 12 bases between. This CDR3 spans 16 amino acids.

This clonotype was found a few times. This chain joins TRBV20-1 and TRBJ1-1, with D tentatively TRBD1 (5 bases). Trimming removed 3 bases at V and 5 bases at J, with 19 bases between. CDR1 is DFQATT and CDR2 is SNEGSKA in the germline V gene (reference sequence). CDR3 length equals 15 residues. Here the CDR3 reads CSASTGDGIMTEAFF. CDR3 coding DNA: TGCAGTGCTAGCACCGGGGACGGGATTATGACTGAAGCTTTCTTT.

This clonotype showed up many times. The CDR3 nucleotides read TGTGCCAGTAGTAGCCCTATGAACACTGAAGCTTTCTTT. Its translation is CASSSPMNTEAFF. This chain connects TRBV19 to TRBJ1-1; D not resolved. The V end lost 4 bases, the J end lost 0 bases, and 6 bases lay between the germline ends. There are 13 residues in the CDR3. Germline values: CDR1 LNHDA, CDR2 SQIVND (reference sequence).